This TCR beta chain was documented in a study of blood T cell repertoires in COVID-19. This clone has more than one count but fewer than ten. Assay used: immunoSEQ multiplex PCR; TCRdb lists only in-frame clones, some missing. The table has more than 100,000 clones, 82% seen once. CDR1 is SGHRS, CDR2 YFSETQ, per germline. The length of the CDR3 is 14 residues. Trimming took 4 bases from V and 6 from J, leaving 14 bases between them. The rearrangement links TRBV5-1 to TRBJ1-5; no clear D gene. This sequence was found in a woman in her 70s with acute or convalescent COVID-19. Specimen: peripheral blood. The CDR3 sequence: CASSDGRSGQPQHF. The CDR3 DNA is TGCGCCAGCAGCGATGGGAGGAGCGGTCAGCCCCAGCATTTT.